The entry below gives a single T cell receptor beta chain sequence along with its context. Its antigen has not been determined. There are no base qualities to consult, and no much larger clone falls within one base. The data originate from a study of blood T cells in healthy people across ages (dated by TCRdb to 2015 to 2017). A note on the overall study: Template switching captured roughly one uniquely barcoded TCR beta cDNA molecule per two T cells in model experiments. Age-related changes in TCR beta repertoire diversity were measured in the study by deep sequencing normalized with unique cDNA molecular identifiers. Donors were grouped into four age groups: young (average approximately 15 years), middle-aged (around 39), aged (62) and long-lived (just over 80). For two donors (one aged 18 to 29 and one aged 80 or older), the study analyzed two additional independent replicas of 1 million unique cDNA reads from the same blood draw.

According to the germline V gene, CDR1 reads MNHEY and CDR2 reads SVGAGI. The junction shows trimming of 0 bases on V and 5 bases on J, plus 7 bases between the germline ends. Spanning cysteine to phenylalanine, the CDR3 consists of 13 amino acids. The read is trimmed to its CDR3 DNA, 39 bases read in frame from base 1. Beyond this particular receptor, the publication reports: Because donor CMV infection status was unknown, age-related changes in expanded clonotypes were potentially confounded. Compared with the aged group, more naive CD4+ T cells, fewer expanded clones and increased TCR diversity were shown by the long-lived group, suggesting age selection. As age increased, observed TCR beta diversity per million T cells dropped in a roughly linear way, and a significant reduction was already evident by age around 41. Total diversity estimates from one million sequenced T cells were considered lower bounds and underestimates. There was a strong correlation between observed TCR beta diversity and the percentage of naive T cells measured by flow cytometry. Since profiling was done on bulk unsorted PBMCs, naive and antigen-experienced compartments could not be conclusively compared.

Library creation used 5' RACE. Sequencing was carried out with an Illumina HiSeq 2500. A second PCR of about 7 to 12 cycles was run with a J-beta primer mix and a sample-barcoded 5' primer. A template-switch 5' adaptor carrying 12 random nucleotides introduced a unique molecular identifier onto each TCR beta cDNA molecule. At least 2.5 million CDR3-containing paired-end reads were obtained from each sample. The Mint cDNA synthesis kit, primed by a TRBC-specific oligonucleotide, was used to synthesize first-strand cDNA from all RNA. Following uracil-DNA glycosylase treatment, a first 18-cycle PCR with universal primers M1SS and BC2_uni_R was performed on all cDNA. Per the source publication's procedure: Each sample was normalized by randomly selecting 1 million high-quality reads, each carrying a distinct molecular identifier. Instead of being binned into consensus sequences, reads that shared molecular identifiers were thrown out. MiTCR, run with a Q25 quality threshold and the strictest error-elimination algorithm, handled CDR3 identification, clonotype clustering and error correction. A nonparametric unseen species model using Euler transformation provided a lower-bound estimate of total TCR beta diversity. Starting from the raw public reads, TCRdb applied fastp trimming at Q25, assembled clones with MiXCR and retained in-frame beta chains. When rows share a CDR3 protein, they turn into one entry using the most common DNA and genes. These V and J calls are TCRdb output, not the study's own analysis. For this sample the table gives hundreds of thousands of distinct CDR3 sequences, of which about 25% were detected only once. Around 10% of the sample is held by the ten biggest clonotypes.

The 39 donors, aged about 6 to 95 years, were systemically healthy Caucasian individuals from Russia. Around 10 milliliters of peripheral blood were drawn from each donor into EDTA-treated Vacutainer tubes. PBMCs were isolated by Ficoll-Paque density-gradient centrifugation, with at least 7 million obtained per sample. Total RNA, at least 5.5 micrograms per sample, was extracted from PBMCs with Trizol reagent. Naive CD45RAhigh/CD27high T cell percentages were measured by flow cytometry on a PBMC aliquot from every donor. The data were also submitted as part of a second study, on T cells of mothers and their children. That second report states: Nine systemically healthy Caucasian individuals, comprising three mothers and their six children, were included as donors. cDNA synthesis used all of the extracted RNA, with 1.5 ug of RNA in each 15 ul reaction. In the second PCR, the M1S primer introduced both the sample barcodes and 2-4 random nucleotides. More than 8 million TCR beta CDR3 reads were obtained from each mother, and 2.5 million to 3.5 million reads were obtained from each child. TCR recombination output is similarly shaped by thymic selection in related and unrelated pairs, with a minor effect exerted by inherited differences. Normalized repertoire overlap was always slightly but never significantly higher in related than unrelated mother-child pairs. No persistent microchimeric T cell clones were found, with a detection sensitivity of 85 to 100 clones per million clonotypes. To look for features that set related mother-child pairs apart from unrelated individuals, the researchers ran deep NGS to compare the TCR beta repertoires of mothers and children. On average, the children were around 11 +/- 4 years old, while the mothers were about 38 +/- 4 years old. Libraries were sequenced on Illumina HiSeq 2000 with 100+100 nt paired-end reads after adapter ligation with NEBNext reagents. Mother and child libraries were prepared a month apart and sequenced in separate runs to prevent cross-contamination. For each donor, between roughly 500,000 and 2,200,000 distinct TCR beta clonotypes were identified. Naive TCR beta clonotypes were estimated from low-frequency clonotypes matched to each donor's FACS-determined naive share, without sorting.

The material sequenced was blood. The clonotype comes from a boy aged 10-17 years in good health. The sequence links TRBV6-5 to TRBJ1-2; the D gene assignment is ambiguous. The DNA is as follows: TGTGCCAGCAGTTACTCGACGGGTTATGGCTACACCTTC. This is translated as CASSYSTGYGYTF.